A selection of T cell receptor beta chains follows, all from one sample in a study of Graves' ophthalmopathy and Graves' hyperthyroidism. Each CDR3 protein is one row after TCRdb ran MiXCR on the multiplex PCR reads. Of hundreds of thousands of distinct CDR3 sequences listed, 20% to 25% are singletons. Sequenced sample: peripheral blood. These receptors came from a woman under 30 with stable Graves' hyperthyroidism. Some clones in this sample may be carry-over from other donors' samples. CDR3s include the opening cysteine and the closing phenylalanine or tryptophan. The D gene is left open where the match is weak. For some rows the clone size is stated as once, few or many, or as a class when expanded; others skip it.

D	size	V	J	CDR3	DNA
TRBD1	NA	TRBV12-3/TRBV12-4	TRBJ1-2	CASKTDRVNYGYTF	TGTGCCAGCAAAACAGACAGGGTAAACTATGGCTACACCTTC
TRBD2	many	TRBV20-1	TRBJ2-5	CSASLLAGVETQYF	TGCAGTGCTAGTTTGCTAGCGGGGGTAGAGACCCAGTACTTC
TRBD1	NA	TRBV6-1	TRBJ1-1	CASRRDSRTEAFF	TGTGCCAGCAGACGGGACAGCAGAACTGAAGCTTTCTTT
TRBD2	many	TRBV7-2	TRBJ2-7	CASSWTRAPTYEQYF	TGTGCCAGCAGCTGGACTAGGGCCCCCACATACGAGCAGTACTTC
NA	NA	TRBV19	TRBJ1-1	CASSWGSGNTEAFF	TGTGCCAGCTCTTGGGGCAGTGGGAACACTGAAGCTTTCTTT
NA	many	TRBV9	TRBJ1-1	CASSSPPMGGHTEAFF	TGTGCCAGCAGCTCCCCTCCAATGGGGGGACACACTGAAGCTTTCTTT
TRBD1	NA	TRBV6-2/TRBV6-3	TRBJ1-2	CASSWTDRGGYTF	TGTGCCAGCAGTTGGACGGACAGGGGTGGCTACACCTTC
NA	many	TRBV4-1	TRBJ1-1	CASSQVNLRDTEAFF	TGCGCCAGCAGCCAAGTAAATTTGAGGGACACTGAAGCTTTCTTT
NA	many	TRBV10-3	TRBJ1-5	CAISREETQPQHF	TGTGCCATTAGTCGTGAAGAGACTCAGCCCCAGCATTTT
TRBD1	NA	TRBV28	TRBJ2-7	CASSVIGTGPGEQYF	TGTGCCAGCAGTGTTATCGGGACAGGGCCGGGCGAGCAGTACTTC
NA	many	TRBV12-3/TRBV12-4	TRBJ1-1	CASSLPGGGPMNTEAFF	TGTGCCAGCAGCCTTCCCGGGGGGGGGCCCATGAACACTGAAGCTTTCTTT
NA	many	TRBV12-5	TRBJ1-1	CASGLVGTEAFF	TGTGCTAGTGGTTTGGTGGGCACTGAAGCTTTCTTT
NA	NA	TRBV19	TRBJ2-5	CASSPGRQGEETQYF	TGTGCCAGTAGCCCAGGTCGGCAGGGAGAAGAGACCCAGTACTTC
NA	many	TRBV4-2	TRBJ1-1	CASSQDGGDTEAFF	TGTGCCAGCAGCCAAGATGGAGGAGACACTGAAGCTTTCTTT
NA	many	TRBV4-1	TRBJ1-5	CASSLGPEQPQHF	TGCGCCAGCAGCCTAGGGCCAGAGCAGCCCCAGCATTTT
NA	many	TRBV12-3/TRBV12-4	TRBJ2-7	CASSFKGLQYF	TGTGCCAGCAGTTTTAAAGGATTGCAGTACTTC
TRBD1	many	TRBV10-3	TRBJ1-1	CAITQGAGDTEAFF	TGTGCCATCACCCAGGGGGCAGGGGACACTGAAGCTTTCTTT
NA	NA	TRBV12-3/TRBV12-4	TRBJ2-4	CASTPPWTKNIQYF	TGTGCCAGCACCCCTCCCTGGACAAAAAACATTCAGTACTTC
NA	NA	TRBV5-1	TRBJ2-7	CASSLSPQGQLYEQYF	TGCGCCAGCAGCTTGTCCCCTCAGGGACAACTCTACGAGCAGTACTTC
TRBD2	many	TRBV27	TRBJ2-7	CASSLGTSIYEQYF	TGTGCCAGCAGTTTGGGGACTAGCATCTACGAGCAGTACTTC
TRBD1	NA	TRBV10-2	TRBJ2-7	CASKLTDRVPYEQYF	TGCGCCAGCAAGTTGACCGACAGGGTACCCTACGAGCAGTACTTC
NA	many	TRBV7-9	TRBJ1-1	CASSTGQSNTEAFF	TGTGCCAGCAGTACCGGACAGTCGAACACTGAAGCTTTCTTT
NA	many	TRBV20-1	TRBJ2-7	CSARGSGVGYEQYF	TGCAGTGCTAGAGGTTCCGGGGTAGGTTACGAGCAGTACTTC
NA	NA	TRBV2	TRBJ1-2	CASIRVGPGYTF	TGTGCCAGCATAAGGGTGGGGCCTGGCTACACCTTC
TRBD1	many	TRBV6-5	TRBJ1-1	CASSYRPRGLSEAFF	TGTGCCAGCAGTTACCGTCCCAGGGGGCTTAGTGAAGCTTTCTTT
NA	NA	TRBV7-2	TRBJ1-1	CASSFTLLGGTEAFF	TGTGCCAGCAGCTTCACGCTTCTTGGCGGCACTGAAGCTTTCTTT
NA	NA	TRBV15	TRBJ1-2	CATSRDGRFGYTF	TGTGCCACCAGCAGAGATGGGCGTTTTGGCTACACCTTC
TRBD2	few	TRBV12-3/TRBV12-4	TRBJ2-2	CASSLRGTSVNTGELFF	TGTGCCAGCAGTTTAAGGGGGACTAGCGTTAACACCGGGGAGCTGTTTTTT
NA	NA	TRBV28	TRBJ1-2	CASSFPNGGYTF	TGTGCCAGCAGTTTCCCTAACGGTGGCTACACCTTC
NA	NA	TRBV6-1	TRBJ1-6	CAINTVGDTLHF	TGTGCCATCAATACGGTCGGGGATACCCTCCACTTT
NA	many	TRBV6-2/TRBV6-3	TRBJ2-7	CASSPQEIYSYEQYF	TGTGCCAGCAGTCCCCAGGAGATCTACTCCTACGAGCAGTACTTC
TRBD1	NA	TRBV6-2/TRBV6-3	TRBJ2-6	CASSQTGGPYSGANVLTF	TGTGCCAGCAGTCAGACAGGGGGACCATACTCTGGGGCCAACGTCCTGACTTTC
TRBD1	NA	TRBV25-1	TRBJ1-1	CASRTGLTEAFF	TGTGCCAGCAGGACAGGGCTCACTGAAGCTTTCTTT
NA	many	TRBV20-1	TRBJ2-7	CSASLGGAFYEQYF	TGCAGTGCTAGCCTTGGCGGAGCCTTCTACGAGCAGTACTTC
NA	NA	TRBV27	TRBJ2-7	CASSFLGGYDEQYF	TGTGCCAGCAGTTTTCTAGGAGGGTACGACGAGCAGTACTTC
TRBD1	few	TRBV6-1	TRBJ1-6	CASSDTGTVASPLHF	TGTGCCAGCAGTGATACCGGGACAGTCGCTTCACCCCTCCACTTT
TRBD2	NA	TRBV20-1	TRBJ2-2	CSASREGTGELFF	TGCAGTGCTAGTAGGGAGGGCACCGGGGAGCTGTTTTTT
TRBD2	many	TRBV6-5	TRBJ2-5	CASSYGLAGSQETQYF	TGTGCCAGCAGTTACGGGCTAGCGGGCTCACAAGAGACCCAGTACTTC
NA	many	TRBV19	TRBJ1-2	CASSKSDRSLYGYTF	TGTGCCAGTAGTAAATCAGACAGATCGCTCTATGGCTACACCTTC
NA	many	TRBV30	TRBJ2-7	CAWSEGSYEQYF	TGTGCCTGGAGTGAGGGCAGCTACGAGCAGTACTTC
NA	many	TRBV30	TRBJ1-1	CAWNPMNTEAFF	TGTGCCTGGAACCCGATGAACACTGAAGCTTTCTTT
TRBD1	NA	TRBV12-3/TRBV12-4	TRBJ1-1	CARPGGRVNTEAFF	TGTGCCAGACCAGGGGGCAGGGTGAACACTGAAGCTTTCTTT
NA	NA	TRBV28	TRBJ1-3	CASSSGSLTGPISGNTIYF	TGTGCCAGCAGCTCAGGGTCCCTTACAGGGCCGATCTCTGGAAACACCATATATTTT
NA	once	TRBV27	TRBJ2-7	CASSLGLSPLEQYF	TGTGCCAGCAGTTTAGGGCTCAGCCCCCTGGAGCAGTACTTC
NA	NA	TRBV28	TRBJ1-6	CASSPDSDGNNSPLHF	TGTGCCAGCAGTCCAGACAGCGACGGAAATAATTCACCCCTCCACTTT
NA	NA	TRBV6-5	TRBJ1-5	CASSSSYGAANQPQHF	TGTGCCAGCAGTTCATCCTATGGGGCGGCAAATCAGCCCCAGCATTTT
NA	NA	TRBV28	TRBJ1-5	CASNGGHGGQPQHF	TGTGCCAGCAACGGAGGACATGGGGGCCAGCCCCAGCATTTT
NA	many	TRBV7-6	TRBJ2-5	CASSLEGEWETQYF	TGTGCCAGCAGCCTTGAAGGGGAATGGGAGACCCAGTACTTC
NA	few	TRBV20-1	TRBJ2-7	CSATGDKSSYEQYF	TGCAGTGCTACCGGGGACAAAAGCTCCTACGAGCAGTACTTC
TRBD2	many	TRBV12-5	TRBJ2-2	CASGGGSSTGELFF	TGTGCTAGTGGTGGCGGGAGTAGCACCGGGGAGCTGTTTTTT
TRBD1	NA	TRBV20-1	TRBJ1-1	CSARAPGQSEAFF	TGCAGTGCCAGGGCCCCGGGACAGTCTGAAGCTTTCTTT
TRBD1	NA	TRBV12-3/TRBV12-4	TRBJ1-5	CASSFGDRGLRGNQPQHF	TGTGCCAGCAGTTTCGGGGACAGGGGGCTAAGAGGCAATCAGCCCCAGCATTTT
NA	many	TRBV7-2	TRBJ2-7	CASSYLDGPYEQYF	TGTGCCAGCAGCTATTTGGACGGCCCTTACGAGCAGTACTTC
NA	many	TRBV29-1	TRBJ2-2	CSVGGLTNTGELFF	TGCAGCGTTGGCGGACTTACGAACACCGGGGAGCTGTTTTTT